The sequence of this TCR beta chain was determined in a study of a mutant IDH1 vaccine in newly diagnosed glioma. Study-level background: Vaccination followed radiotherapy alone by 4-6 weeks, or accompanied temozolomide cycles. Patients arrived already treated with radiotherapy, temozolomide, or both, most having had both.

Worth noting for this clone: The antigen remains undetermined.

The data were produced by immunoSEQ multiplex PCR, yet TCRdb's version contains in-frame clones alone and is incomplete. The sample yields roughly 72,000 clones, roughly 90% seen once. Time point specified: week 5, during vaccination. The investigators gave 300 ug of mutant IDH1 20-mer peptide in each vaccine dose, together with topical imiquimod. The ends were cut back, 0 bases at V and 8 bases at J, with 11 bases in the middle. CDR3 length equals 13 residues. Germline CDR1 is SGHRS and CDR2 is YFSETQ. The chain combines TRBV5-1 with TRBJ1-2; D not certain. Sequenced material: PBMCs, taken from a glioma patient whose treatment included an IDH1 peptide vaccine. The TCR originated in a woman in her 50s with glioma. CDR3 in amino acids: CASSLGEFRGYTF. The CDR3 nucleotides are TGCGCCAGCAGCTTGGGGGAGTTCCGAGGCTACACCTTC.